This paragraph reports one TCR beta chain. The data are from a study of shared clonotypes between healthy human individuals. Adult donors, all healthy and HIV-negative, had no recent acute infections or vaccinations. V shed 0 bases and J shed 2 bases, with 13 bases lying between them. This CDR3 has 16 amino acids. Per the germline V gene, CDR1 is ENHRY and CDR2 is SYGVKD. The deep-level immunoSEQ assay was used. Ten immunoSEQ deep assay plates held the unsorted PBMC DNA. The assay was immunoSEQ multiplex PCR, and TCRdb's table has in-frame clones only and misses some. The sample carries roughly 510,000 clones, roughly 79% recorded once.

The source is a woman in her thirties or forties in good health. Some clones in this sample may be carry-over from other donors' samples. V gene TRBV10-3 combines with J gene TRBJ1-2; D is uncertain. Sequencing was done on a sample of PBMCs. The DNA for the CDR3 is TGTGCCATCAGTGAGTCGGGCAGCCCCCTCAACTATGGCTACACCTTC. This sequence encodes CAISESGSPLNYGYTF.